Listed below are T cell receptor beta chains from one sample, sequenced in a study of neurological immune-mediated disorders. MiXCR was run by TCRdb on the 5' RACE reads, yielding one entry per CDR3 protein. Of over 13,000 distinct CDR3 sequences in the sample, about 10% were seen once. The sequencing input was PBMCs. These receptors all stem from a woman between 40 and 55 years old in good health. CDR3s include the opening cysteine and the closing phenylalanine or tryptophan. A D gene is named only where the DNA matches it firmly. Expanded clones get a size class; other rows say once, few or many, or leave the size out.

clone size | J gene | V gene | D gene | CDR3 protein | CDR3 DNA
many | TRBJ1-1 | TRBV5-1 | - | CASSLIENTEAFF | TGCGCCAGCAGCTTAATTGAGAACACTGAAGCTTTCTTT
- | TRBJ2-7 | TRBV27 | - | CASSLSTSTLDYEQYF | TGTGCCAGCAGTTTATCGACATCAACTTTAGACTACGAGCAGTACTTC
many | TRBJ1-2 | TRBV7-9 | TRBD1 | CASSSNRQGYGYTF | TGTGCCAGCAGCTCAAATCGACAGGGCTATGGCTACACCTTC
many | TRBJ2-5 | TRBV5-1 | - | CASSPQPQETQYF | TGCGCCAGCAGCCCACAGCCCCAAGAGACCCAGTACTTC
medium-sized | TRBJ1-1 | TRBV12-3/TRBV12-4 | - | CASGGQEAFF | TGTGCCAGCGGAGGACAGGAAGCTTTCTTT
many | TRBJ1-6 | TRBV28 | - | CASSPGQPNSPLHF | TGTGCCAGCAGCCCAGGACAACCCAATTCACCCCTCCACTTT
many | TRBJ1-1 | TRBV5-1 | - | CASSLVRKRPGPHLNTEAFF | TGCGCCAGCAGCTTGGTAAGAAAACGTCCGGGACCCCACCTGAACACTGAAGCTTTCTTT
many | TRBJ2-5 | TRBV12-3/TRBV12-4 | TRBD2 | CASSLVAGVKETQYF | TGTGCCAGCAGTTTAGTGGCGGGAGTAAAAGAGACCCAGTACTTC
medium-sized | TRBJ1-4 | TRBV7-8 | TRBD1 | CASSQDRGTNEKLFF | TGTGCCAGCAGCCAAGACAGGGGGACTAATGAAAAACTGTTTTTT
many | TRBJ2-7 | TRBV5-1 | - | CASRTVGGHEQYF | TGCGCCAGCAGAACAGTCGGGGGCCACGAGCAGTACTTC
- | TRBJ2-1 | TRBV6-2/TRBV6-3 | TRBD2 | CASSPPRAGANEQFF | TGTGCCAGCAGCCCCCCACGAGCGGGAGCCAATGAGCAGTTCTTC
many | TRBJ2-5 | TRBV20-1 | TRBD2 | CSASPSGVKTQYF | TGCAGTGCTAGCCCTAGCGGGGTGAAGACCCAGTACTTC
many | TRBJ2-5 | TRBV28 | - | CASSSPGRKQETQYF | TGTGCCAGCAGTTCTCCGGGCCGAAAACAAGAGACCCAGTACTTC
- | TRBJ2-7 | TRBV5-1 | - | CASRLGDEQYF | TGCGCCAGCAGATTGGGGGACGAGCAGTACTTC
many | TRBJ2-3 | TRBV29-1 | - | CSVLSTDTQYF | TGCAGCGTTCTCAGCACAGATACGCAGTATTTT
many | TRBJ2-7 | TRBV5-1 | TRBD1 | CASSVDRGYYEQYF | TGCGCCAGCAGCGTTGACAGGGGATACTACGAGCAGTACTTC
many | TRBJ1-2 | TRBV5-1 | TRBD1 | CASSSPGQASQSDYGYTF | TGCGCCAGCAGCTCTCCGGGACAGGCATCCCAGTCCGACTATGGCTACACCTTC
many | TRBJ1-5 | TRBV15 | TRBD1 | CATSRGPGQGHGGHQPQHF | TGTGCCACCAGCAGGGGTCCTGGACAGGGGCACGGAGGACATCAGCCCCAGCATTTT
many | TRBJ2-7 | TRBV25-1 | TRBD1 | CASSLLGGQGDYEQYF | TGTGCCAGCAGTTTATTGGGGGGACAGGGGGACTACGAGCAGTACTTC
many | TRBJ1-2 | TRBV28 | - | CASNPHQGGASLGYTF | TGTGCCAGCAATCCCCACCAGGGAGGGGCATCTCTGGGCTACACCTTC
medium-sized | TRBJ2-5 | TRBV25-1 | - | CASSQKETQYF | TGTGCCAGCAGCCAGAAAGAGACCCAGTACTTC
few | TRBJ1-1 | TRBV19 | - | CASSIPTSANTEAFF | TGTGCCAGTAGTATACCGACCTCGGCGAACACTGAAGCTTTCTTT
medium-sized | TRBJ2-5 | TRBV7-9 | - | CASSLAGARETQYF | TGTGCCAGCAGCTTAGCGGGGGCGAGAGAGACCCAGTACTTC
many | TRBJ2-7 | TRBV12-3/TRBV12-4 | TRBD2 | CASSLTGGYEQYF | TGTGCCAGCAGTCTGACGGGGGGCTACGAGCAGTACTTC
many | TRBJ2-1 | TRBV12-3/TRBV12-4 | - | CASSLRESSYNEQFF | TGTGCCAGCAGTTTAAGGGAGAGCTCCTACAATGAGCAGTTCTTC
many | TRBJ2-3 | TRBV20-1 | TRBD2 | CSAQSVLAGGTGTDTQYF | TGCAGTGCGCAGTCGGTACTAGCGGGAGGAACGGGCACAGATACGCAGTATTTT
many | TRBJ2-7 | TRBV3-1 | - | CASSQVPAGTGPSYEQYF | TGTGCCAGCAGCCAAGTTCCCGCTGGGACGGGACCCTCCTACGAGCAGTACTTC
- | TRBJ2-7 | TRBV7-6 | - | CASSRGDRSTYEQYF | TGTGCCAGCAGCCGAGGGGACCGGTCCACCTACGAGCAGTACTTC
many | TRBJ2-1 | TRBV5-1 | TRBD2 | CASSPGLARDEQFF | TGCGCCAGCAGCCCGGGACTAGCGCGGGATGAGCAGTTCTTC
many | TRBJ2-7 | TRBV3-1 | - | CASSLGGAPQAEQYF | TGTGCCAGCAGCCTAGGTGGGGCCCCACAGGCCGAGCAGTACTTC
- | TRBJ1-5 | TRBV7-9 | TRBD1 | CASSLGGQGGVNNQPQHF | TGTGCCAGCAGCTTAGGGGGACAGGGGGGTGTGAACAATCAGCCCCAGCATTTT
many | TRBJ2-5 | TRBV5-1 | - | CASSFGREETQYF | TGCGCCAGCAGCTTTGGTAGGGAAGAGACCCAGTACTTC
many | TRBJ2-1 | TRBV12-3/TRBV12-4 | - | CASSFALTYYNEREQFF | TGTGCCAGCAGTTTCGCCCTTACCTACTACAATGAGCGGGAGCAGTTCTTC
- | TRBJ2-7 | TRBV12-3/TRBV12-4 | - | CATKGVENEQYF | TGTGCCACGAAAGGGGTCGAGAATGAGCAGTACTTC
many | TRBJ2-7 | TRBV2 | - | CASNGEDSYEQYF | TGTGCCAGCAACGGGGAGGACTCCTACGAGCAGTACTTC
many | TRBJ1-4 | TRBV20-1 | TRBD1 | CSARVTGGVNEKLFF | TGCAGTGCTAGAGTCACAGGGGGCGTGAATGAAAAACTGTTTTTT
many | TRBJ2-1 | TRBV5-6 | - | CASSWGAGWYNEQFF | TGTGCCAGCAGCTGGGGGGCAGGGTGGTACAATGAGCAGTTCTTC
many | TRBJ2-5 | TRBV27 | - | CASSYLGQKKETQYF | TGTGCCAGCAGTTATCTCGGACAGAAAAAAGAGACCCAGTACTTC
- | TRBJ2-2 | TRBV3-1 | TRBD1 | CASKGAGETGELFF | TGTGCCAGCAAGGGGGCCGGGGAAACCGGGGAGCTGTTTTTT
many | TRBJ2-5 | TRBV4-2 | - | CASSPPGPSETQYF | TGTGCCAGCAGCCCCCCGGGGCCCTCAGAGACCCAGTACTTC
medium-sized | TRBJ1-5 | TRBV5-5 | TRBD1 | CASSADRDQPQHF | TGTGCCAGCAGCGCAGACAGGGATCAGCCCCAGCATTTT
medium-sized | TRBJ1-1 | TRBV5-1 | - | CATADSTNTEAFF | TGCGCCACCGCGGACAGTACGAACACTGAAGCTTTCTTT
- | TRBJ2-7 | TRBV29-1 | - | CSVQDSYEQYF | TGCAGCGTTCAGGACAGCTACGAGCAGTACTTC
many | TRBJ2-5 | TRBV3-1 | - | CASSLRGRGHQETQYF | TGTGCCAGCAGCCTGCGGGGAAGGGGACACCAAGAGACCCAGTACTTC
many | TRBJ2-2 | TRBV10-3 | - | CAISPRGGSNTGELFF | TGTGCCATCAGTCCGAGGGGGGGGTCGAACACCGGGGAGCTGTTTTTT
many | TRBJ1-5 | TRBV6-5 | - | CASSRDYSNQPQHF | TGTGCCAGCAGCCGGGATTATAGCAATCAGCCCCAGCATTTT
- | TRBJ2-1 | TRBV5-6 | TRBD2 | CASRPGTSGGREQFF | TGTGCCAGCAGGCCGGGGACTAGCGGGGGACGGGAGCAGTTCTTC
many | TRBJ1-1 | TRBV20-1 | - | CSATHGGSPEAFF | TGCAGTGCTACTCATGGGGGTTCGCCTGAAGCTTTCTTT
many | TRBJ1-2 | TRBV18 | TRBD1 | CASSNRTGTDYGYTF | TGTGCCAGCTCGAACCGGACCGGGACAGACTATGGCTACACCTTC
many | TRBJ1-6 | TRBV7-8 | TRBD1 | CASSSDGQGLALHF | TGTGCCAGCAGCTCAGACGGACAGGGATTGGCCCTCCACTTT
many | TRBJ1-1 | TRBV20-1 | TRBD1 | CSARGDRSLREAFF | TGCAGTGCTAGGGGGGACAGGAGCCTAAGAGAAGCTTTCTTT
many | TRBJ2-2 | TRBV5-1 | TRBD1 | CASSSRQGDTGELFF | TGCGCCAGCAGCTCAAGACAGGGCGACACCGGGGAGCTGTTTTTT
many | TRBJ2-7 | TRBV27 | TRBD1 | CASSQQGYEQYF | TGTGCCAGCAGTCAACAGGGGTACGAGCAGTACTTC
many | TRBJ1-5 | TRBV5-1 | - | CASSFSGPNQPQHF | TGCGCCAGCAGCTTCTCAGGGCCCAATCAGCCCCAGCATTTT